The clone carrying this T cell receptor beta chain has just one count. The data originate from a study of blood T cell repertoires in COVID-19. In the study overall: Donors in the United States, Italy and Spain gave samples during acute or convalescent COVID-19. PBMCs, B-cell-depleted T cells, or T cells were the source of the cDNA or gDNA that made up the material.

Clones were read by immunoSEQ multiplex PCR, and TCRdb kept only the in-frame ones, dropping some. Of approximately 70,000 clones in the sample, under 95% were seen once. CDR1 SGHAT and CDR2 FQNNGV come from the germline V gene. V was pared by 0 bases and J by 2 bases, with 3 bases between. CDR3 length equals 13 residues. The specimen was peripheral blood. The chain joins TRBV11-2 to TRBJ2-3; no reliable D call. The clonotype was recovered from a human donor in a cohort sampled during active COVID-19. This CDR3 is CASSLDYTDTQYF. The CDR3 DNA follows: TGTGCCAGCAGCTTAGACTACACAGATACGCAGTATTTT.